This T cell receptor beta chain comes out of a study of T cells in Graves' hyperthyroidism and ophthalmopathy. Study-level points and caveats: The model's output predicted ophthalmopathy at a median of 6.5 months prior to onset. Separation of ophthalmopathy from stable hyperthyroidism was achieved by a 13 V-J model.

V dropped 4 bases and J dropped 2; count of bases not matched to a gene: 7. Germline CDR1 and CDR2: SGHVS and FQNEAQ. This CDR3 has 15 amino acids. RNA transcripts were the template for amplifying TCR beta CDR3 regions. TCR CDR3 underwent first-round RT-PCR with the HTBI primer set. From the multiplex PCR reads, TCRdb called clonotypes with MiXCR, one entry per CDR3 protein. Here the sample spans 600,000 to 850,000 distinct CDR3 sequences, around a sixth being singletons. Thyroid ultrasound and orbital computed tomography, with clinical symptoms and serum thyroxine and TRAb, informed diagnoses. This clonotype has a count of ten or more. The antigen is unknown.

The material sequenced was blood. The rearrangement joins TRBV7-8 to TRBJ2-7; 8 bases are shared with TRBD1. This sequence originates from a woman between 50 and 59 years old with Graves' hyperthyroidism that later progressed to Graves' ophthalmopathy. Here the CDR3 reads CASSSAGGVPYEQYF. CDR3 in DNA: TGTGCCAGCAGCTCGGCAGGGGGCGTCCCCTACGAGCAGTACTTC.